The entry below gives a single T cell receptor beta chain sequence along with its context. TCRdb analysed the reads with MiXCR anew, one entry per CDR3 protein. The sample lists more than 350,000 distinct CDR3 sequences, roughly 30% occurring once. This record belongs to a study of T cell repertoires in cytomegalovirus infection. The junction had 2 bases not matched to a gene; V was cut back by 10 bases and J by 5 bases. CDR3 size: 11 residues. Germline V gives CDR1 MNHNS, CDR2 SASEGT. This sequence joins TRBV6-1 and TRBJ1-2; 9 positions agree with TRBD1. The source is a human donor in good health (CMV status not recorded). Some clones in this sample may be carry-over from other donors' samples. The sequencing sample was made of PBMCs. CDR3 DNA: TGTGCCATCGGGACAGGGTATGGCTACACCTTC. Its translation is CAIGTGYGYTF.